What follows describes a single T cell receptor beta chain. The antigen this receptor binds is unknown. Within one base of it there is no much larger clone, and no base qualities were kept. The immunoSEQ Assay, a bias-controlled multiplex PCR, was used to amplify TCRbeta CDR3 regions from genomic DNA. Per the original workflow: The number of nucleated cells in each sample was estimated by amplification of reference gene primers within the assay. To quantify the absolute abundance of each unique TCRbeta CDR3 rearrangement, sequence reads were collapsed and filtered. Productive Simpson clonality was computed per sample as the square root of Simpson's diversity index over productive rearrangements. Held by TCRdb, this immuneACCESS table contains in-frame sequences only and omits some clones. Under half of the omission traces to an unresolved V gene where checked; the cause of the rest is unknown. V and J calls and clone size are as listed in that table; D and trimming were resolved from the DNA. Across this sample there are 120,000 to 150,000 clones, with roughly 81% seen only once. The ten largest clones capture around 2.5% of the sample.

V and J lose 6 bases and 0 bases, and a span of 11 bases separates them. For CDR1 and CDR2, the germline V gene lists SQVTM and ANQGSEA. Spanning cysteine to phenylalanine, the CDR3 consists of 13 amino acids. The sequence is cut down to CDR3 DNA, 39 bases in frame from base 1. This sample was taken from a study of blood T cell repertoires in COVID-19 (dated by TCRdb to the early 2020s). Notes on the research overall: Samples from collaborators originated in the United States, Italy and Spain and spanned both the acute and convalescent phases of COVID-19. The prospective study material was composed of cDNA or gDNA derived from T cells, B-cell-depleted T cells, or PBMCs. Subjects who had been exposed to COVID-19, were actively infected with it, or had recovered from it provided the deeply sampled blood TCRbeta repertoires that made up the dataset. The repertoires were released in a freely available public database meant as a resource for research on the immune response to SARS-CoV-2. Samples were obtained from the ongoing ImmuneRACE study (first 160 participants) and from about 1,300 subjects provided by 6 global collaborators. The sample metadata nearly always contained a de-identified subject ID, COVID-19 status, age in years and sex. Where available, HLA class I and class II types were taken from metadata supplied by the sample provider and were not determined by assay-based typing.

Broad study findings and their caveats: The quantity of clinical and demographic metadata differed by source and by participant and was supplied without curation.

Each collaborating institution followed its own protocols to collect whole blood in K2EDTA tubes. For TCRbeta analysis, collaborators shipped samples in one of three forms: frozen whole blood, isolated PBMCs, or DNA extracted from either of those sample types. The sequencing sample was made of peripheral blood. The chain links TRBV29-1 with TRBJ1-1, with an unclear D gene assignment. The clonotype was recovered from a human donor with acute or convalescent COVID-19. The donor label of this sample is uncertain. The CDR3 region: CSVAGKMNTEAFF. In nucleotides, the sequence is TGCAGCGTGGCCGGGAAAATGAACACTGAAGCTTTCTTT.